The 27 T cell receptor beta chains in this list originate from one sample, sequenced in a study of blood T cell repertoires in COVID-19. Repertoires were generated with immunoSEQ multiplex PCR, while TCRdb's copy carries only in-frame clones and drops some. The sample yields roughly 340,000 clones, around nine tenths seen once. The sequencing input was peripheral blood. The receptors stem from a woman in her seventies with COVID-19, enrolled during active disease.

V usage is TRBV2 and J usage is TRBJ2-7; D is possibly TRBD1 (6 bases). Per germline, CDR1 SNHLY and CDR2 FYNNEI. The CDR3 is 15 amino acids. Trimming left V 3 bases short and J 0 bases short, with 12 bases between. The CDR3 spells CASSDRGISSYEQYF. CDR3 bases: TGTGCCAGCAGTGACAGGGGCATTAGCTCCTACGAGCAGTACTTC.

V gene TRBV12-5 combines with J gene TRBJ1-2; 8 bases fit TRBD1. CDR3 size: 15 residues. Germline-derived CDR1 and CDR2 are LGHNT and FRNRAP. The V gene end was trimmed by 6 bases and the J gene end by 8 bases; junction bases not matched to a gene: 14. CDR3 nucleotides: TGTGCTAGTGGATCTACGGACAGGGAAAGAAAGGGCTACACCTTC. Its protein is CASGSTDRERKGYTF.

The gene calls are TRBV6-1 and TRBJ1-2; D is perhaps TRBD1 (5 bases). The germline V gene encodes CDR1 MNHNS and CDR2 SASEGT. CDR3 length: 13 residues. V gave up 0 bases and J gave up 8 bases, with 10 bases separating them. The CDR3 coding sequence is TGTGCCAGCAGTGAAGCGCAAGGGGTGGGCTACACCTTC. Amino acids: CASSEAQGVGYTF.

The chain uses TRBV7-9 and TRBJ1-4; D not certain. CDR1 and CDR2 from the germline V gene are SEHNR and FQNEAQ (reference sequence). CDR3 length equals 14 residues. Trimming stripped 1 base from V and 3 bases from J, with 6 bases between. The CDR3 is CASSLVGSNEKLFF. The CDR3 bases are TGTGCCAGCAGCTTAGTGGGCTCTAATGAAAAACTGTTTTTT.

The chain combines TRBV19 with TRBJ1-2, with TRBD1 matching over 7 bases. The junction had 4 bases not matched to a gene; V was cut back by 5 bases and J by 1 base. This CDR3 is built from 14 residues. Germline loops: CDR1 LNHDA, CDR2 SQIVND (reference sequence). CDR3 DNA: TGTGCCAGTAGTGGGACAGTGATTAACTATGGCTACACCTTC. Protein: CASSGTVINYGYTF.

The sample holds one count of this clone. The V call is TRBV28, the J call TRBJ1-1; D unresolved. The CDR3 length is 14 residues. With 3 bases removed from V and 3 bases from J, the gap between germline ends came to 11 bases. CDR1 MDHEN and CDR2 SYDVKM come from the germline V gene. The CDR3 sequence is CASSLIQDHTEAFF. The CDR3 DNA sequence: TGTGCCAGCAGTTTGATCCAGGATCACACTGAAGCTTTCTTT.

This clone was observed a handful of times. This sequence joins TRBV24-1 and TRBJ2-2; D possibly corresponds to TRBD2 (6 bases). There are 16 residues in the CDR3. The V gene's germline CDR1 is KGHDR and CDR2 SFDVKD. With 6 bases removed from V and 5 bases from J, the gap between germline ends came to 18 bases. CDR3 nucleotides: TGTGCCACCAGTTGGGGAGGAGAGGACGGAACCGGGGAGCTGTTTTTT. This encodes CATSWGGEDGTGELFF.

The V gene is TRBV5-4, the J gene TRBJ1-5; D not resolved. Trimming took 0 bases from V and 0 from J, leaving 10 bases between them. CDR3 size: 16 residues. The germline CDR1 and CDR2 sequences are SGHNT and YYREEE (reference sequence). Here the CDR3 DNA reads TGTGCCAGCAGCTTGGACGGTTCGTCTAGCAATCAGCCCCAGCATTTT. The encoded protein is CASSLDGSSSNQPQHF.

CDR3 nucleotides: TGTGCCAGCAGCCAAGATCCCCTCCTAGCGGGGGGGCCTGTGGATACGCAGTATTTT. Translating gives CASSQDPLLAGGPVDTQYF. The chain carries TRBV3-1 (or the pseudogene TRBV3-2) and TRBJ2-3; 12 bases align to TRBD2. The J segment lost 6 bases and the V segment lost 0 bases, leaving 13 bases of the junction unmatched. Germline values: CDR1 LGHDT, CDR2 YNNKEL (reference sequence). The CDR3 contains 19 residues.

V usage is TRBV12-3 or TRBV12-4 and J usage is TRBJ1-5; D perhaps matches TRBD1 (6 bases). CDR3 length: 13 residues. V was clipped by 11 bases and J by 7 bases, with 18 bases between them. This CDR3 is CASQGQGEQPQHF. The CDR3 coding sequence is TGTGCCTCTCAGGGACAAGGGGAACAGCCCCAGCATTTT.

The rearrangement joins TRBV5-1 to TRBJ2-7; D unclear. CDR1 and CDR2 from the germline V gene are SGHRS and YFSETQ. This CDR3 has 14 amino acids. The V end lost 0 bases, the J end lost 3 bases, and 10 bases lay between the germline ends. In DNA, the CDR3 is TGCGCCAGCAGCTTGGGAACACCGTTCTACGAGCAGTACTTC. Residues: CASSLGTPFYEQYF. Together with reference TRBV5-1 and TRBJ2-7, the CDR3 gives the full variable domain: KAGVTQTPRYLIKTRGQQVTLSCSPISGHRSVSWYQQTPGQGLQFLFEYFSETQRNKGNFPGRFSGRQFSNSRSEMNVSTLELGDSALYLCASSLGTPFYEQYFGPGTRLTVT.

This sequence joins TRBV19 and TRBJ1-2; a possible D gene is TRBD1 (5 bases). The CDR3 has 13 amino acids. V lost 5 bases, J lost 6 bases, and 13 bases lay in between. Germline V CDR1 and CDR2: LNHDA, SQIVND (reference sequence). CDR3 sequence (DNA): TGTGCCAGTAGTCGACAGTTCCCGGATGGCTACACCTTC. This codes for CASSRQFPDGYTF.

CDR3 in DNA: TGTGCCACCAGTGAGTCAGGGGAATCCTACGAGCAGTACTTC. Protein sequence: CATSESGESYEQYF. The V and J genes are TRBV24-1 and TRBJ2-7, with D maybe TRBD1 (6 bases). Germline CDR1 is KGHDR and CDR2 is SFDVKD. The CDR3 spans 14 residues. The germline V and J ends were trimmed by 4 bases and 1 base, with 10 bases remaining between them.

The CDR3 DNA sequence: TGCGCCAGCAGCCTCCAGACAGGGAACACTGAAGCTTTCTTT. Protein sequence: CASSLQTGNTEAFF. The V call is TRBV5-1, the J call TRBJ1-1; the D gene is possibly TRBD1 (6 bases). Germline values: CDR1 SGHRS, CDR2 YFSETQ. The CDR3 has 14 residues. V shed 4 bases and J shed 1 base, with 11 bases lying between them.

The gene calls are TRBV29-1 and TRBJ1-4; D is unclear. The CDR3 is 12 residues long. The germline V gene has CDR1 SQVTM and CDR2 ANQGSEA. V was clipped by 6 bases and J by 5 bases, with 10 bases between them. CDR3 protein: CSVHGVNEKLFF. CDR3 bases: TGCAGCGTCCACGGTGTAAATGAAAAACTGTTTTTT.

In this sample, this clone turned up a few times. V and J are TRBV5-5 and TRBJ2-2, with D possibly being TRBD1 (6 bases). The CDR3 length is 15 residues. Trimming pared 4 bases from V and 5 bases from J, leaving 15 bases between. The germline gives CDR1 SGHKS, CDR2 YYEKEE (reference sequence). CDR3 coding DNA: TGTGCCAGCAGCCCGACCGGGACACTTACCGGGGAGCTGTTTTTT. This encodes CASSPTGTLTGELFF.

The chain joins TRBV6-1 to TRBJ2-1, with 9 bases aligning to TRBD1. The CDR3 runs to 16 residues. CDR1 and CDR2 (germline): MNHNS, SASEGT. V shed 4 bases and J 3 bases; nucleotides not matched to a gene: 7. The CDR3 DNA is TGTGCCAGCAGTGGAACCGGGACAGGGAGCTACAATGAGCAGTTCTTC. The encoded protein is CASSGTGTGSYNEQFF.

J is TRBJ1-1 and V is TRBV7-2; 9 positions agree with TRBD1. V shed 6 bases and J 6 bases; nucleotides not matched to a gene: 5. Germline-derived CDR1 and CDR2 are SGHTA and FQGNSA. This CDR3 spans 13 amino acids. CDR3 nucleotide sequence: TGTGCCAGCAGGGGGACAGGGTCCTCTGAAGCTTTCTTT. Translation: CASRGTGSSEAFF. The variable domain in full, with the rest retrieved from reference TRBV7-2 and TRBJ1-1, is GAGVSQSPSNKVTEKGKDVELRCDPISGHTALYWYRQSLGQGLEFLIYFQGNSAPDKSGLPSDRFSAERTGGSVSTLTIQRTQQEDSAVYLCASRGTGSSEAFFGQGTRLTVV.

The V and J genes are TRBV21-1 and TRBJ2-7; the D call of TRBD1 is as the table states it, not checked on the DNA. TRBV21-1 is annotated as a pseudogene. There are 16 residues in the CDR3. The CDR3 coding sequence is TGTGCCAGCAGCGAAAGCGGACAGAAAAGCTCCTACGAGCAGTACTTC. It yields the protein CASSESGQKSSYEQYF.

J is TRBJ1-6 and V is TRBV5-1, with D perhaps matching TRBD1 (6 bases). V shed 4 bases and J shed 7 bases, with 18 bases lying between them. Germline V gene lookup returns CDR1 SGHRS and CDR2 YFSETQ. This CDR3 region has 16 residues. The CDR3: CASSHQGSVGNSPLHF. The CDR3 nucleotides are TGCGCCAGCAGCCACCAGGGGTCCGTGGGGAATTCACCCCTCCACTTT.

The V gene is TRBV9, the J gene TRBJ2-2; 8 nucleotides align to TRBD1. Germline V lookup: CDR1 SGDLS, CDR2 YYNGEE. Trimming at V came to 3 bases and at J to 5 bases, leaving 9 bases not matched to a gene. This CDR3 has 16 amino acids. The CDR3 nucleotides read TGTGCCAGCAGCGCAGGACAGGGTGGGAGGACCGGGGAGCTGTTTTTT. Translated, it gives CASSAGQGGRTGELFF.

The CDR3 sequence: CASGYEVGQPQHF. The DNA for the CDR3 is TGTGCCAGCGGTTATGAGGTCGGTCAGCCCCAGCATTTT. The chain is built from TRBV7-2 and TRBJ1-5, with D hard to call. From germline, CDR1 is SGHTA and CDR2 FQGNSA. V was cut by 8 bases and J by 6 bases, with 14 bases left in between. CDR3 length: 13 amino acids.

The rearrangement links TRBV29-1 to TRBJ2-3; tentative D call: TRBD1 (6 bases). V was cut by 6 bases and J by 5 bases, with 9 bases left in between. The CDR3 length is 11 residues. Germline CDR1 SQVTM, CDR2 ANQGSEA. The CDR3 sequence: CSVGAGDTQYF. In DNA, the CDR3 is TGCAGCGTGGGGGCTGGAGATACGCAGTATTTT.

The chain employs TRBV9 and TRBJ2-7, with D perhaps matching TRBD1 (6 bases). The germline gives CDR1 SGDLS, CDR2 YYNGEE. This CDR3 contains 14 residues. V was shortened by 4 bases and J by 7 bases, with 18 bases between the two germline ends. The CDR3 DNA is TGTGCCAGCAGCCCTTGGGGGCGGACCCTAGAGCAGTACTTC. Translated, it gives CASSPWGRTLEQYF.

The table lists this clone with a count of one. The rearrangement links TRBV5-1 to TRBJ1-4, with 10 bases identical to TRBD1. The CDR3 runs to 15 residues. Germline V gene data show CDR1 as SGHRS and CDR2 as YFSETQ. Unmatched junction bases numbered 4, after V lost 3 bases and J lost 5 bases. The CDR3 sequence is CASSSEGQGNEKLFF. Here the CDR3 DNA reads TGCGCCAGCAGCTCGGAGGGACAGGGGAATGAAAAACTGTTTTTT.

The rearrangement joins TRBV12-5 to TRBJ1-3; D may be TRBD1 (5 bases). This CDR3 is built from 15 residues. V was cut by 4 bases and J by 4 bases, with 14 bases left in between. From germline, CDR1 is LGHNT and CDR2 FRNRAP. The CDR3 reads CASGSRGTFGNTIYF. The DNA for the CDR3 is TGTGCTAGTGGTTCTCGCGGGACGTTCGGAAACACCATATATTTT.

The chain links TRBV23-1 to TRBJ1-2; D call uncertain. TRBV23-1 has ORF status, its function being uncertain. Trimming took off 4 bases at V and 7 bases at J, with 7 bases between the two ends. The CDR3 runs to 11 residues. Written as DNA, the CDR3 is TGCGCCAGCAGTCGAGGGATTGGCTACACCTTC. Its protein product is CASSRGIGYTF.